This T cell receptor (beta chain) was sequenced in a study of tumor-infiltrating lymphocytes in oesophageal squamous cell carcinoma. TCRdb reanalysed the PCR reads using MiXCR and keeps one entry per CDR3 protein. The sample has 20,000 to 25,000 distinct CDR3 sequences; approximately 40% are singletons. The V gene end was trimmed by 6 bases and the J gene end by 4 bases; junction bases not matched to a gene: 3. Germline assignment: CDR1 MNHNS and CDR2 SASEGT. There are 13 residues in the CDR3. Sample share makes this clonotype medium-sized (0.01 to 0.1%). Sequencing was performed on esophageal tumor tissue. The chain links TRBV6-1 to TRBJ1-2, with TRBD1 matching 9 bases. The TCR originated in a male donor with esophageal squamous cell carcinoma. The CDR3 DNA reads as TGTGCCAGCAGGTCGACAGGGGGCTATGGCTACACCTTC. Protein sequence: CASRSTGGYGYTF.